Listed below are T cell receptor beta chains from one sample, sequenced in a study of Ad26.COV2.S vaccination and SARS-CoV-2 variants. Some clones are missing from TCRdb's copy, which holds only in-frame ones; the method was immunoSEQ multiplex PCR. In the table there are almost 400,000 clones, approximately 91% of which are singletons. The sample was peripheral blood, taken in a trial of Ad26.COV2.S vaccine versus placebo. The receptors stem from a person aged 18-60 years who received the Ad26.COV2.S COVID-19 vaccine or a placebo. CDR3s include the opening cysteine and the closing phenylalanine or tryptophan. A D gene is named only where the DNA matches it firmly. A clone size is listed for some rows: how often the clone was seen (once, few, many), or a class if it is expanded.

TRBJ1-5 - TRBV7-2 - TGTGCCAGCAGTCTCCATAGCAATCAGCCCCAGCATTTT CASSLHSNQPQHF
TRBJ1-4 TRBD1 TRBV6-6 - TGTGCCAGCAGTTACCCGGGCGGACAGGGGGTGGGAAAACTGTTTTTT CASSYPGGQGVGKLFF
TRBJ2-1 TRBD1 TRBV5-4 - TGTGCCACTCAACAGGGGGCGCAAAACAATGAGCAGTTCTTC CATQQGAQNNEQFF
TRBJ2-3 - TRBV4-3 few TGCGCCAGCAGCCAAGATCCGCAGGGGGGAAATACGCAGTATTTT CASSQDPQGGNTQYF
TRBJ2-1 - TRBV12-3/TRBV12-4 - TGTGCCAGCAGACTATACAATGAGCAGTTCTTC CASRLYNEQFF
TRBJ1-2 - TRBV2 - TGTGCCAGCAGTCTGGACAGCCCGTACTTC CASSLDSPYF
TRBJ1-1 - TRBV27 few TGTGCCAGCAGTTCTAACGCCTACATGAACACTGAAGCTTTCTTT CASSSNAYMNTEAFF
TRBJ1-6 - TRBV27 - TGTGCCAGCAGGGCAGCTGAACTTAATTCACCCCTCCACTTT CASRAAELNSPLHF
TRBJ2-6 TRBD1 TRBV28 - TGTGCCAGCAGACTACAGGGGGCCGGGGCCAACGTCCTGACTTTC CASRLQGAGANVLTF
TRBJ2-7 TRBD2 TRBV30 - TGTGCCTGGAGCAGGACTAGAGCCGAGCAGTACTTC CAWSRTRAEQYF
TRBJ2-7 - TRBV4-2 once TGTGCCAGCAGCCAAGCACCGGGACCCAGCTACGAGCAGTACTTC CASSQAPGPSYEQYF
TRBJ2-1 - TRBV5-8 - TGTGCCGGCCCACTTGACCTAGCCGGTTACAATGAGCAGTTCTTC CAGPLDLAGYNEQFF
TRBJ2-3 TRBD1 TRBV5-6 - TGTGCCAGCAGCCAGGACAGGGAAAGGTATACGCAGTATTTT CASSQDRERYTQYF
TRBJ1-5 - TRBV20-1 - TGCAGTGCTAGTGCCGGGGGGGGACTTAGCAATCAGCCCCAGCATTTT CSASAGGGLSNQPQHF
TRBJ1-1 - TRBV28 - TGTGCCAGCAGTTGGGAGGGGACGGGGAACACTGAAGCTTTCTTT CASSWEGTGNTEAFF
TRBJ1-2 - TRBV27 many TGTGCCAGCAGTTTCGGTCCCTACTACACCTTC CASSFGPYYTF
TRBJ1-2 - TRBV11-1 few TGTGCCAGCAGCCTATCCGCCGACAGTCGGTATGGCTACACCTTC CASSLSADSRYGYTF
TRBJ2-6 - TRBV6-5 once TGTGCCTTACAAAGGGGGGACCCTGGGGCCAACGTCCTGACTTTC CALQRGDPGANVLTF
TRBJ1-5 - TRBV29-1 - TGCAGCGTTGGGCATAATCAGCCCCAGCATTTT CSVGHNQPQHF
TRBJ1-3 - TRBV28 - TGTGCCAGCAGTCCCGGGGCTAGCTCTGGAAACACCATATATTTT CASSPGASSGNTIYF
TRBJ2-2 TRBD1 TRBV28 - TGTGCCACCAAGCCCGAACAGGGGCCCGGGGAGCTGTTTTTT CATKPEQGPGELFF
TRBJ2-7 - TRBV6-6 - TGTGCCAGCAGTTACTTGAGCCCCATCTACGAGCAGTACTTC CASSYLSPIYEQYF
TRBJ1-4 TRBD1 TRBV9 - TGTGCCAGCAGCGTAGCAGGGGGCAGTGAAAAACTGTTTTTT CASSVAGGSEKLFF
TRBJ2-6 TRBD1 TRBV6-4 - TGTGCCAGCAGTGAAACAGGGGGCGCTGGGGCCAACGTCCTGACTTTC CASSETGGAGANVLTF
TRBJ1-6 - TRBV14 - TGTGCCAGCAGCGCCCACAGGGAGACCCTCCACTTT CASSAHRETLHF